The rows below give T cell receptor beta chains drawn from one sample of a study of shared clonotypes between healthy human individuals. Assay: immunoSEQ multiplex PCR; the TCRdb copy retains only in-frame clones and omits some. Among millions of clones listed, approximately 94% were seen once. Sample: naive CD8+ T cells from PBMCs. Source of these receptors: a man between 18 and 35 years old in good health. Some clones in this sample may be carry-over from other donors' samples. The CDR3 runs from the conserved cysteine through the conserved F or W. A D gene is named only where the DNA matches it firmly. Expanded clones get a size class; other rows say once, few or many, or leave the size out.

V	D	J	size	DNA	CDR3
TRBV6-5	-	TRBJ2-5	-	TGTGCCAGCAGTTGGGGTTCTTGGGAGACCCAGTACTTC	CASSWGSWETQYF
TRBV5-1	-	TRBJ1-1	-	TGCGCCAGCAGCTTTTACAGGGCCGGGAACACTGAAGCTTTCTTT	CASSFYRAGNTEAFF
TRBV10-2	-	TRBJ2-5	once	TGCGCCACCTTGATGGACCTCGGAGAGGAGACCCAGTACTTC	CATLMDLGEETQYF
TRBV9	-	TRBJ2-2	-	TGTGCCAGCAGCGTAGTGGGGGCCCCCACCGGGGAGCTGTTTTTT	CASSVVGAPTGELFF
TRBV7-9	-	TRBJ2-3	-	TGTGCCAGCAGCCCCCCAGGGATTTCGACAGATACGCAGTATTTT	CASSPPGISTDTQYF
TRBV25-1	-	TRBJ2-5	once	TGTGCCAGCAGTGAACCGGACAACCAAGAGACCCAGTACTTC	CASSEPDNQETQYF
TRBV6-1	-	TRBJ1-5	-	TGTGCCAGCAGTGAAGCGACATGGGCGGGGAACTATCAGCCCCAGCATTTT	CASSEATWAGNYQPQHF
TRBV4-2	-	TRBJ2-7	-	TGTGCCAGCAGCCAAATGCGCGACGAGCAGTACTTC	CASSQMRDEQYF
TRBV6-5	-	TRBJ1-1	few	TGTGCCAGCAGTACCCCTCCGATGAACACTGAAGCTTTCTTT	CASSTPPMNTEAFF
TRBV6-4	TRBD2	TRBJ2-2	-	TGTGCCAGCAGTCAAATCCCCTCGGGACTAGGCACACCTCGCGGGGAGCTGTTTTTT	CASSQIPSGLGTPRGELFF
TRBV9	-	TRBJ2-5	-	TGTGCCAGCAGCCCCAGGAGCGGGGAGACCCAGTACTTC	CASSPRSGETQYF
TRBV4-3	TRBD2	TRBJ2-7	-	TGCGCCAGCAGCCTAGGGACTAGCGGGAGCTACGAGCAGTACTTC	CASSLGTSGSYEQYF
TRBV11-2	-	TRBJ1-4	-	TGTGCCAGCAGCTCTAACCCGGGGGCTAATGAAAAACTGTTTTTT	CASSSNPGANEKLFF
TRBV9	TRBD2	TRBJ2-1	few	TGTGCCAGCAGCGTAGGGGGGACTAGCGGGAGTTATGAGCAGTTCTTC	CASSVGGTSGSYEQFF
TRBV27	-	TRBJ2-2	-	TGTGCCAGCAGTCCACTTGACCGGGGCTTTGGCACCGGGGAGCTGTTTTTT	CASSPLDRGFGTGELFF
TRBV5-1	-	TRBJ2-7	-	TGCGCCAGCAGTTGCAGGCCCTTC	CASSCRPF
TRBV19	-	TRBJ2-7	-	TGTGCCAGTTCTAGTACAGGGCCCTCCTACGAGCAGTACTTC	CASSSTGPSYEQYF
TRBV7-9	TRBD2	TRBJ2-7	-	TGTGCCAGCAGCTTAGCGGGGACTAGCAGTTACGAGCAGTACTTC	CASSLAGTSSYEQYF
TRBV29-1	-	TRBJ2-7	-	TGCAGCGCCCTGGGCAGCCAATACGAGCAGTACTTC	CSALGSQYEQYF
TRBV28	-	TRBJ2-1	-	TGTGCCAGCAGTTTAGTGCTCCTACAGGGTGAGCAGTTCTTC	CASSLVLLQGEQFF
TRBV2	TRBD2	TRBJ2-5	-	TGTGCCAGTGGCAGAGCGGGAGACGAGACCCAGTACTTC	CASGRAGDETQYF
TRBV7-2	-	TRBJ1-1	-	TGTGCCAGCAGCTTAAGGGTAGGGTACACTGAAGCTTTCTTT	CASSLRVGYTEAFF
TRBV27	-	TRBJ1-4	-	TGTGCCAGCAGTTTATCGCTCCGGGACTCAATCCATGAAAAACTGTTTTTT	CASSLSLRDSIHEKLFF
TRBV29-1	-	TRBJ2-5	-	TGCAGCGGCGGGACAGCCCGTGAGTGGACCCAGTACTTC	CSGGTAREWTQYF
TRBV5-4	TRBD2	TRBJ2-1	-	TGTGCCAGCAGCTTGCGGCGGGAGACCTACAATGAGCAGTTCTTC	CASSLRRETYNEQFF
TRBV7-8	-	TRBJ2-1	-	TGTGCCAGCAGCTTAGCCTCCTACAATGAGCAGTTCTTC	CASSLASYNEQFF
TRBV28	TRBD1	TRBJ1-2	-	TGTGCCAGCAGTTTACAGGGCAGGGGGTTGCACTATGGCTACACCTTC	CASSLQGRGLHYGYTF
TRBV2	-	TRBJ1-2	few	TGTGCCAGCAGTGTGCTCCGGGACACTCTATCCTCGGGAGGCTACACCTTC	CASSVLRDTLSSGGYTF
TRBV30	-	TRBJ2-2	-	TGTGCCCTCCCCGGGACGGGCACCGGGGAGCTGTTTTTT	CALPGTGTGELFF
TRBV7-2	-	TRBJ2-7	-	TGTGCCAGCAGCTTTTCCAGGGGGGTTACCTACGAGCAGTACTTC	CASSFSRGVTYEQYF
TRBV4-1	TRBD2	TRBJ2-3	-	TGCGCCAGCAGCCAAGAAGGCACTAGCGGGAGAGGTACGCAGTATTTT	CASSQEGTSGRGTQYF
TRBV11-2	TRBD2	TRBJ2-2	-	TGTGCCAGCAGCTTAGTAGGGCCGTTAGGGGAGGGCCTTACCGGGGAGCTGTTTTTT	CASSLVGPLGEGLTGELFF
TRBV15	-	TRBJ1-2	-	TGTGCCACCAGCAGAGCAGGGGCGAGTGGCTACACCTTC	CATSRAGASGYTF
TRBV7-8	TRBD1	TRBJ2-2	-	TGTGCCAGCAGCCCCAGGACAGGGGGCACCGGGGAGCTGTTTTTT	CASSPRTGGTGELFF
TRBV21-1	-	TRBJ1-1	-	TGTGCCAGCAGCAAAGTAAGCAGGGGGTTTTCACCTATGAACACTGAAGCTTTCTTT	CASSKVSRGFSPMNTEAFF
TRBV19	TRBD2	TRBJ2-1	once	TGTGCCAGTGCGGAACTAGCGGGAGAGGGCAATGAGCAGTTCTTC	CASAELAGEGNEQFF
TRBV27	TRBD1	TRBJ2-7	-	TGTGCCAGCAGTCCCGGACAGGGATTGAACGAGCAGTACTTC	CASSPGQGLNEQYF
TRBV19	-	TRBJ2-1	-	TGTGCCAGTAGTTGGGACCTGTACAATGAGCAGTTCTTC	CASSWDLYNEQFF
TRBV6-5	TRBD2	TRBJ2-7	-	TGTGCCAGCAGTGGCCTGAGCGGGACCTCCTACGAGCAGTACTTC	CASSGLSGTSYEQYF
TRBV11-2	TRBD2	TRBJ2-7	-	TGTGCCAGCAGCTTCCTAGCGGGAACCTTCTACGAGCAGTACTTC	CASSFLAGTFYEQYF
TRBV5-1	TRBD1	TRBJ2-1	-	TGCGCCAGCAGCGCGGGACAGGGGTGGGTAAATGAGCAGTTCTTC	CASSAGQGWVNEQFF
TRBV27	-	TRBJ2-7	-	TGTGCCAGCAGTGCGTGGGGAGGGGGTTACGAGCAGTACTTC	CASSAWGGGYEQYF
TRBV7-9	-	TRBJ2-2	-	TGTGCCAGCAGCTTAGTAGATGCCGGGGAGCTGTTTTTT	CASSLVDAGELFF
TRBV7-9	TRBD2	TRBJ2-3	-	TGTGCCAGCAGCTTAGCGATTGCTAGCGGGAATGCAGATACGCAGTATTTT	CASSLAIASGNADTQYF
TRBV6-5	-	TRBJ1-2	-	TGTGCCAGCAGTTCTACAGCCAACTATGGCTACACCTTC	CASSSTANYGYTF
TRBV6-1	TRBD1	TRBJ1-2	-	TGTGCCAGCAGTGAATATCTCGGGACAGGGGAGACTTCTAACTATGGCTACACCTTC	CASSEYLGTGETSNYGYTF
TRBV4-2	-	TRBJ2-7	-	TGTGCCAGCAGCTTAGACAGGAACTACGAGCAGTACTTC	CASSLDRNYEQYF
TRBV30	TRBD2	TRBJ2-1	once	TGTGCCTGGAGTGTTATACTAGCGGGAGTGGGTGAGCAGTTCTTC	CAWSVILAGVGEQFF
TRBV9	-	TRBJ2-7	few	TGTGCCAGCAGCTCAGACAGCTCCTACGAGCAGTACTTC	CASSSDSSYEQYF
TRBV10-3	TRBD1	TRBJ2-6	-	TGTGCCATCGGGGACAGGGGGGCTGGGGCCAACGTCCTGACTTTC	CAIGDRGAGANVLTF
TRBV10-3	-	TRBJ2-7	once	TGTGCCACGAGCTCGGGCTACGAGCAGTACTTC	CATSSGYEQYF
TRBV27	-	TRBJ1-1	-	TGTGCCAGCAGTTTATGGGGAAGCGTGAACACTGAAGCTTTCTTT	CASSLWGSVNTEAFF
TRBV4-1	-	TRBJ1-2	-	TGCGCCAGCAGCCCAGGGGACCGATCCGACTATGGCTACACCTTC	CASSPGDRSDYGYTF
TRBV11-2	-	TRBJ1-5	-	TGTGCCAGCAGCTTAGAGGGGTGGGGTCAGCCCCAGCATTTT	CASSLEGWGQPQHF
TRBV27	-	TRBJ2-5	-	TGTGCCAGCAGGACCTTAGGGGCCCTCCAAGAGACCCAGTACTTC	CASRTLGALQETQYF
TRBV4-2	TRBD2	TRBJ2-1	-	TGTGCCAGCAGCCAGGGACTAGCGGTAAACTACAATGAGCAGTTCTTC	CASSQGLAVNYNEQFF
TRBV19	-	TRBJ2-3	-	TGTGCCAGTAGCGGCTATAGCACAGATACGCAGTATTTT	CASSGYSTDTQYF